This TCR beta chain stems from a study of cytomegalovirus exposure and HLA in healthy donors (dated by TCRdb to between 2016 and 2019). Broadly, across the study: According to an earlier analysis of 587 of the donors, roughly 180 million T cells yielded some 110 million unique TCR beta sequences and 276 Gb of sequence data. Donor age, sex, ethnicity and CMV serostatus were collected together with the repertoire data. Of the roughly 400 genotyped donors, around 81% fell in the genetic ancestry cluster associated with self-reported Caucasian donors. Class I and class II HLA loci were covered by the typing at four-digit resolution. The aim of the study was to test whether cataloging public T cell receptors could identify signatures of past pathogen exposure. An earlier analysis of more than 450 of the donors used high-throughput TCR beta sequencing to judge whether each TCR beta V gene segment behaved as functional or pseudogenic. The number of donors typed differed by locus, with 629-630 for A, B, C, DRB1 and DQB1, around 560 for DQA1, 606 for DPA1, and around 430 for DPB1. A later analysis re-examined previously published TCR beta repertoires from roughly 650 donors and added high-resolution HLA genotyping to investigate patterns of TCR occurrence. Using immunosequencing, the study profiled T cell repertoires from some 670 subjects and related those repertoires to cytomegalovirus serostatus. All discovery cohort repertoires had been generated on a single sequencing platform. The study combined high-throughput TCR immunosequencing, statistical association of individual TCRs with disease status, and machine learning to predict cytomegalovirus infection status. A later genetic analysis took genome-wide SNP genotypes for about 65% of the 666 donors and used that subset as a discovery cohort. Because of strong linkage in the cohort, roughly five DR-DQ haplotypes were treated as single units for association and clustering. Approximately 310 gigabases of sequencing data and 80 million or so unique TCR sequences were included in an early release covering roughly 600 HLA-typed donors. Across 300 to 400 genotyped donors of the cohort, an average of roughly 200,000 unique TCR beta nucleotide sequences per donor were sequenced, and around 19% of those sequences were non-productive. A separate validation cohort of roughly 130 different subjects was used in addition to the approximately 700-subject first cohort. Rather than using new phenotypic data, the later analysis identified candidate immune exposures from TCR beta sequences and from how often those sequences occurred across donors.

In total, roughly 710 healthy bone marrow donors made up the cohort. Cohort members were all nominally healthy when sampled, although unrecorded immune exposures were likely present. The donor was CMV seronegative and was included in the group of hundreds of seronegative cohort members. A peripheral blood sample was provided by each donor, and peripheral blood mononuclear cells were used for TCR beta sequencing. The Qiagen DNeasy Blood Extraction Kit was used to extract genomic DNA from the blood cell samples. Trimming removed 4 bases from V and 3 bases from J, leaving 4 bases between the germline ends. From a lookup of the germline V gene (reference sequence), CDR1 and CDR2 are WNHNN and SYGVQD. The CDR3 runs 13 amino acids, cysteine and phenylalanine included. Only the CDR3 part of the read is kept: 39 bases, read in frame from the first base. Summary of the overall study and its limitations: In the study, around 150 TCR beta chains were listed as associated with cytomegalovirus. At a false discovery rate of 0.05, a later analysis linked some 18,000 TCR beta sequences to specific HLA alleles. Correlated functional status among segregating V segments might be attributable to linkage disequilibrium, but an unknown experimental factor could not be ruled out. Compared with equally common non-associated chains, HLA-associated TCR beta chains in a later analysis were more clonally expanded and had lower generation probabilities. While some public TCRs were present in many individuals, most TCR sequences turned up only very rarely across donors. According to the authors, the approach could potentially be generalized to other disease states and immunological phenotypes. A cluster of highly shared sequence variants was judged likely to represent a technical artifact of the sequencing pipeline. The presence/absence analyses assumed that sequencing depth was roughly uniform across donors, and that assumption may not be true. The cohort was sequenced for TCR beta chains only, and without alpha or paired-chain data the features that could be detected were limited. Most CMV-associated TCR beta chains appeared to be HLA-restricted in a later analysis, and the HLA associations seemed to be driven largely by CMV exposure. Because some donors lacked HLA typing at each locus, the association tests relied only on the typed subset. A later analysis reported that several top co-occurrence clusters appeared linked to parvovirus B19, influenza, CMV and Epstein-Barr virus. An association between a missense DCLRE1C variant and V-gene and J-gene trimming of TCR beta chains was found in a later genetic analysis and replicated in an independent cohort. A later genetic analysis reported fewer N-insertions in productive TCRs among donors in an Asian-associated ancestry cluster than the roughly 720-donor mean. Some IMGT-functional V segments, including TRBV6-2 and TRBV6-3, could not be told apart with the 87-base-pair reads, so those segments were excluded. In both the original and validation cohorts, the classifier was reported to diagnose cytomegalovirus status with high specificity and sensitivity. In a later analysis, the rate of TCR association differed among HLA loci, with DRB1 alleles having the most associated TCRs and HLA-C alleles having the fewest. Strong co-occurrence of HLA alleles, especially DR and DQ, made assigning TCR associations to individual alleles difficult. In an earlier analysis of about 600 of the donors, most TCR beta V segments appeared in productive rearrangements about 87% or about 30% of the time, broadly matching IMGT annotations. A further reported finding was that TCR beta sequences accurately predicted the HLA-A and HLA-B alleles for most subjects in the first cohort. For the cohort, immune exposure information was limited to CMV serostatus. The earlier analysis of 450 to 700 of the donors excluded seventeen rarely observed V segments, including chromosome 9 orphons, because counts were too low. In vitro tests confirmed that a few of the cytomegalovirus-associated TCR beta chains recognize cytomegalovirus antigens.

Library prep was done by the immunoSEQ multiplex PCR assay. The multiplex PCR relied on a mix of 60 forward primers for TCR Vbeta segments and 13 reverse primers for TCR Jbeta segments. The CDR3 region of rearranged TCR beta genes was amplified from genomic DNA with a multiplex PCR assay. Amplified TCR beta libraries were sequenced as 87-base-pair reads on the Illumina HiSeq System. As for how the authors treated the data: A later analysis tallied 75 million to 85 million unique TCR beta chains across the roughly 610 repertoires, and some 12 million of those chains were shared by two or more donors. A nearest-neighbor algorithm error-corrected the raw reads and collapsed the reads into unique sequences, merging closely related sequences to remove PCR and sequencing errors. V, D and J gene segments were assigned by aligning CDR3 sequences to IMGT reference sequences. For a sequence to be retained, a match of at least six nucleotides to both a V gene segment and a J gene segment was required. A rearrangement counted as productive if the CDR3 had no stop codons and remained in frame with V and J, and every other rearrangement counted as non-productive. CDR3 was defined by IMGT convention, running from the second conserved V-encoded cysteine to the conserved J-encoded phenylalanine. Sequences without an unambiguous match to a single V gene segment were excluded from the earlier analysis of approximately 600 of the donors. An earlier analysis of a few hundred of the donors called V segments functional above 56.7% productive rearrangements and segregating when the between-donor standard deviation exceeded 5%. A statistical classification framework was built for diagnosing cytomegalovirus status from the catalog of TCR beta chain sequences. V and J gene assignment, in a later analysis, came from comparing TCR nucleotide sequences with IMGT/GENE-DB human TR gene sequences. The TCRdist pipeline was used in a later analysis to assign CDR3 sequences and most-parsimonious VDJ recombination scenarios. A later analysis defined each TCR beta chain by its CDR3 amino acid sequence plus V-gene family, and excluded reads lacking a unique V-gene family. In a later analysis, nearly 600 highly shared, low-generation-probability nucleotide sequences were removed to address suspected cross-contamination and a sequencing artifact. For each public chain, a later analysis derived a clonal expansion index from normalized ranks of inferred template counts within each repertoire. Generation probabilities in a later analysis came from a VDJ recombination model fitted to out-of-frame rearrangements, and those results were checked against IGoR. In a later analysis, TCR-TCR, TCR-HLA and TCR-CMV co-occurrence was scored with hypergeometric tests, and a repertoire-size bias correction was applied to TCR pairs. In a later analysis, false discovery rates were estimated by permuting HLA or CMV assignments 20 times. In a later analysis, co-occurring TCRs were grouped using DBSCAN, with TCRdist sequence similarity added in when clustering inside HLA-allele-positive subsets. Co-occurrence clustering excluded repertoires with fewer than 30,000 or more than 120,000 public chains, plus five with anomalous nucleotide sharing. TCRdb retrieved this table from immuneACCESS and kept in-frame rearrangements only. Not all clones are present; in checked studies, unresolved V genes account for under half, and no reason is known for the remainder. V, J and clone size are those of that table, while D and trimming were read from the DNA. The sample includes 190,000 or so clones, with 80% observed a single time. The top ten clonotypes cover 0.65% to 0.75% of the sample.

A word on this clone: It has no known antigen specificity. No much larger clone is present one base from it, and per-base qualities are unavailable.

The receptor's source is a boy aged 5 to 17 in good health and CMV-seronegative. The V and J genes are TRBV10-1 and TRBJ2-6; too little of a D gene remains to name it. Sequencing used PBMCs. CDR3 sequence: CASSVVGANVLTF. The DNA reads TGCGCCAGCAGTGTAGTTGGGGCCAACGTCCTGACTTTC.